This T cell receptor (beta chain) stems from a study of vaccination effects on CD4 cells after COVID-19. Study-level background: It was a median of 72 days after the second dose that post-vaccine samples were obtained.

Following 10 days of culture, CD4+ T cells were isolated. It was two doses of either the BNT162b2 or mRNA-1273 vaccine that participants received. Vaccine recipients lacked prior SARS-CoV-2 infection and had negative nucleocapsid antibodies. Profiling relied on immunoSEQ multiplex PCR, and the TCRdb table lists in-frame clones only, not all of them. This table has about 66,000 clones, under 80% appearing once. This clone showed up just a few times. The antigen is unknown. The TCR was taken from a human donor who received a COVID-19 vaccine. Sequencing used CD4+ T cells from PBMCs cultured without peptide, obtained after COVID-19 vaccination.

CDR3 in DNA: TGCGCCAGCAGCTCTACACCGGGACAGGTTCCTGAAGCTTTCTTT. Amino acid sequence: CASSSTPGQVPEAFF. This chain uses TRBV5-1 with TRBJ1-1; the match to TRBD1 covers 8 bases. Germline V gene sequence: CDR1 SGHRS, CDR2 YFSETQ. The CDR3 sequence is 15 residues long. J lost 6 bases, V lost 3 bases, and 10 bases had no gene match.